The 21 T cell receptor beta chains below come from one sample, sequenced in a study of early T cells in non-severe SARS-CoV-2 infection. TCRdb re-called the 5' RACE reads through MiXCR, storing one row per CDR3 protein. Of about 29,000 distinct CDR3 sequences in the sample, 4.5% to 5% were seen once. Sequenced: whole blood. The receptors come from an adult who was a healthcare worker with PCR-confirmed SARS-CoV-2 infection or an uninfected control (not recorded which).

This clonotype showed up many times. The rearrangement uses TRBV12-3 or TRBV12-4 and TRBJ2-3; D remains ambiguous. V dropped 4 bases and J dropped 3 bases, with 8 bases sitting between them. The CDR3 is 13 amino acids. The CDR3 coding sequence is TGTGCCAGCAGTTCCCCAGGAACAGATACGCAGTATTTT. Protein product: CASSSPGTDTQYF.

This clonotype has ten or more counts. V is TRBV7-9 and J is TRBJ1-1, with no clear D. The CDR3 runs 12 residues. Germline CDR1 reads SEHNR; CDR2 reads FQNEAQ (reference sequence). V was trimmed by 0 bases and J by 11 bases, leaving 10 bases between them. The CDR3: CASSLALGGAFF. CDR3 DNA sequence: TGTGCCAGCAGCTTAGCTTTAGGAGGGGCTTTCTTT.

This clonotype turned up a few times. The chain employs TRBV5-4 and TRBJ1-6; perhaps TRBD1 as D (6 bases). Looked up from germline, CDR1 is SGHNT and CDR2 is YYREEE (reference sequence). This CDR3 has 13 residues. The V end was cut by 2 bases, the J end by 13 bases, with 13 bases between. The CDR3 here is CASSLQGNNPLHF. The CDR3 DNA follows: TGTGCCAGCAGCTTACAGGGTAATAATCCCCTCCACTTT.

This clonotype was counted at least ten times. The rearrangement joins TRBV14 to TRBJ1-2; D gene unclear. Germline V gene sequence: CDR1 SGHDN, CDR2 FVKESK. The CDR3 covers 15 residues. V was cut by 4 bases and J by 0 bases, with 12 bases left in between. Here the CDR3 DNA reads TGTGCCAGCAGCCCTATGACACCTACTAACTATGGCTACACCTTC. Protein sequence: CASSPMTPTNYGYTF.

This clonotype appeared many times. The chain links TRBV20-1 to TRBJ2-3; 9 nucleotides agree with TRBD2. V dropped 6 bases and J dropped 0; count of bases not matched to a gene: 7. The CDR3 consists of 15 residues. Per the germline V gene, CDR1 is DFQATT and CDR2 is SNEGSKA (reference sequence). In nucleotides, the CDR3 is TGCAGTGCCTTTAGCGGGAGTCTTAGCACAGATACGCAGTATTTT. This translates into CSAFSGSLSTDTQYF.

This clonotype was found a few times. CDR3 sequence (DNA): TGTGCCAGCAGCTGGGGGACTGGCTACTACAATGAGCAGTTCTTC. This codes for CASSWGTGYYNEQFF. This chain uses TRBV5-6 with TRBJ2-1; perhaps TRBD2 as D (6 bases). The length of the CDR3 is 15 residues. The V gene's germline CDR1 is SGHDT and CDR2 YYEEEE. V was pared by 3 bases and J by 3 bases, with 13 bases between.

In this sample, this clonotype turned up many times. This chain uses TRBV5-6 with TRBJ2-7, with D unresolved. With 3 bases removed from V and 3 bases from J, the gap between germline ends came to 10 bases. The germline CDR1 and CDR2 sequences are SGHDT and YYEEEE. There are 13 residues in the CDR3. The CDR3 coding sequence is TGTGCCAGCAGCTCCGGCCCCTTCTACGAGCAGTACTTC. It is translated as CASSSGPFYEQYF.

This clonotype was found many times. This chain uses TRBV12-3 or TRBV12-4 with TRBJ1-2; TRBD1 matches 7 bases. This CDR3 spans 16 amino acids. The V and J ends lost 0 bases and 5 bases, in that order; junction bases with no gene match: 9. CDR3 protein: CASSLAEGAPGYGYTF. CDR3 DNA sequence: TGTGCCAGCAGTTTAGCGGAGGGGGCTCCTGGGTATGGCTACACCTTC.

The chain employs TRBV5-1 and TRBJ2-1, with 9 bases aligning to TRBD2. Germline V lookup: CDR1 SGHRS, CDR2 YFSETQ. The CDR3 is 20 residues long. V trimming: 1 base; J trimming: 0 bases; junction bases outside the gene matches: 14. The CDR3 region is CASSLYGRARAGGSYNEQFF. In nucleotides, the CDR3 is TGCGCCAGCAGCTTGTATGGCAGGGCAAGAGCGGGAGGCTCCTACAATGAGCAGTTCTTC.

Ten or more counts support this clonotype. CDR3 protein: CASSRSGAPGEQYF. In DNA, the CDR3 is TGTGCCAGTAGTCGCTCGGGAGCCCCCGGCGAGCAGTACTTC. V and J are TRBV19 and TRBJ2-7, with D possibly being TRBD2 (6 bases). V was cut by 5 bases and J by 6 bases, with 17 bases left in between. The CDR3 is made up of 14 amino acids. CDR1 LNHDA and CDR2 SQIVND come from the germline V gene (reference sequence).

This clonotype has more than one count but fewer than ten. The chain links TRBV15 to TRBJ2-7; 7 bases are shared with TRBD1. The CDR3 totals 12 residues. V was pared by 3 bases and J by 4 bases, with 0 bases of the junction left unmatched. Germline lookup yields CDR1 LNHNV and CDR2 YYDKDF (reference sequence). CDR3 sequence (DNA): TGTGCCACCAGCAGGGGACAGTACGAGCAGTACTTC. This gives the protein CATSRGQYEQYF.

This clonotype was picked up many times. The J gene is TRBJ2-7, the V gene TRBV3-1; 7 bases are shared with TRBD1. The germline gives CDR1 LGHDT, CDR2 YNNKEL (reference sequence). The CDR3 loop spans 15 amino acids. V trimming: 2 bases; J trimming: 3 bases; junction bases outside the gene matches: 7. The CDR3 region is CASSQPLGDSYEQYF. The CDR3 nucleotides read TGTGCCAGCAGCCAACCTTTGGGGGACAGCTACGAGCAGTACTTC.

This clonotype was counted many times. The CDR3 here is CSATGLAGGPAYEQYF. CDR3 DNA: TGCAGTGCTACGGGACTAGCGGGGGGTCCAGCCTACGAGCAGTACTTC. This chain connects TRBV20-1 to TRBJ2-7; 15 bases align to TRBD2. Germline lookup yields CDR1 DFQATT and CDR2 SNEGSKA (reference sequence). The CDR3 sequence is 16 residues long. The trim removed 4 bases at V and 2 bases at J, leaving 6 bases unmatched.

This clonotype was observed many times. The rearrangement joins TRBV6-1 to TRBJ1-2; D uncertain. CDR1 MNHNS and CDR2 SASEGT come from the germline V gene. The germline V and J ends were trimmed by 0 bases and 4 bases, with 9 bases remaining between them. This CDR3 region has 14 residues. CDR3 sequence reads: CASSEAVLTYGYTF. The CDR3 DNA sequence: TGTGCCAGCAGTGAAGCGGTTTTAACCTATGGCTACACCTTC.

This clonotype showed up just a few times. V usage is TRBV3-1 and J usage is TRBJ2-3; D remains ambiguous. The V gene's germline CDR1 is LGHDT and CDR2 YNNKEL (reference sequence). This CDR3 comprises 12 residues. Deletions cut 2 bases from V and 4 bases from J, with 4 bases between. CDR3 DNA sequence: TGTGCCAGCAGCCAACTAGCAGATACGCAGTATTTT. Translation gives CASSQLADTQYF.

This clonotype has at least ten counts. This chain joins TRBV5-5 and TRBJ2-2; TRBD2 might be the D (5 bases). V lost 6 bases to trimming and J lost 1 base, with 19 bases between them. Germline lookup yields CDR1 SGHKS and CDR2 YYEKEE (reference sequence). This CDR3 region has 17 residues. CDR3 sequence reads: CASTEYRGTWNTGELFF. CDR3 bases: TGTGCCAGCACCGAATATCGGGGTACCTGGAACACCGGGGAGCTGTTTTTT.

This clonotype was counted only a few times. The rearrangement joins TRBV4-1 to TRBJ2-5, with D possibly matching TRBD2 (5 bases). V lost 0 bases and J lost 4, with 15 bases in between. The CDR3 is 16 residues long. The V gene's germline CDR1 is MGHRA and CDR2 YSYEKL. DNA for the CDR3: TGCGCCAGCAGCCAAGAGGGGAGTTTAGCTCCAGAGACCCAGTACTTC. Amino acid sequence: CASSQEGSLAPETQYF.

This clonotype was detected ten times or more. This sequence joins TRBV7-2 and TRBJ2-1; D is ambiguous. V was cut by 5 bases and J by 8 bases, with 16 bases left in between. Germline V gives CDR1 SGHTA, CDR2 FQGNSA. The CDR3 is 14 amino acids. The CDR3 sequence is CASSAPSRAHEQFF. CDR3 sequence (DNA): TGTGCCAGCAGCGCGCCATCAAGGGCACATGAGCAGTTCTTC.

The chain carries TRBV18 and TRBJ2-2; D gene unclear. This CDR3 is 15 amino acids long. Looked up from germline, CDR1 is KGHSH and CDR2 is LQKENI. Trimming removed 3 bases at V and 6 bases at J, with 14 bases between. The CDR3 loop reads CASSPLAEKAGELFF. The CDR3 region has the DNA TGTGCCAGCTCACCCCTGGCGGAGAAGGCCGGGGAGCTGTTTTTT. Full variable domain (remainder filled in from reference TRBV18 and TRBJ2-2): NAGVMQNPRHLVRRRGQEARLRCSPMKGHSHVYWYRQLPEEGLKFMVYLQKENIIDESGMPKERFSAEFPKEGPSILRIQQVVRGDSAAYFCASSPLAEKAGELFFGEGSRLTVL.

This clonotype has ten or more counts. The chain joins TRBV24-1 to TRBJ2-1, with D maybe TRBD2 (7 bases). This CDR3 has 14 amino acids. Germline loops: CDR1 KGHDR, CDR2 SFDVKD. The V end was cut by 4 bases, the J end by 5 bases, with 11 bases between. CDR3 loop: CATSEGGPNNEQFF. The CDR3 bases are TGTGCCACCAGTGAGGGGGGGCCTAACAATGAGCAGTTCTTC.

This clonotype was recorded at least ten times. The chain employs TRBV2 and TRBJ1-2, with TRBD1 as a possible D gene (6 bases). The CDR3 is 14 amino acids. The ends were cut back, 8 bases at V and 5 bases at J, with 18 bases in the middle. Germline lookup yields CDR1 SNHLY and CDR2 FYNNEI. CDR3 nucleotides: TGTGCCAGCGGATTAGACCAGGGGATATATGGCTACACCTTC. Its protein product is CASGLDQGIYGYTF.